What follows are 8 T cell receptor beta chains derived from one specimen sequenced in a study of blood T cells in healthy people across ages (dated by TCRdb to 2015 to 2017). Library preparation employed 5' RACE. TCRdb records Illumina HiSeq 2500 as the sequencer. A second PCR of roughly 7 to 12 cycles was run with a J-beta primer mix and a sample-barcoded 5' primer. Using fastp trimming at Q25 and MiXCR clonotype assembly, TCRdb reanalyzed the public sequencing data and kept in-frame beta chains. Merged by CDR3 protein, the rows form single entries marked with the most common genes and DNA. This sample is represented by under 700,000 distinct CDR3 sequences; 24% of them were singletons. The top ten clones comprise under 9% of the sample. The sample also formed part of further work on T cells of mothers and their children.

The sample comprised blood. These receptors were taken from a boy younger than 18 in good health.

This chain uses TRBV4-3 with TRBJ1-1, with D possibly being TRBD1 (5 bases). The germline V gene encodes CDR1 LGHNA and CDR2 YSLEER. Between the trimmed V and J ends, which lost 1 base and 6 bases, there was a span of 12 bases. This CDR3 spans 14 amino acids. CDR3: CASSQVSQGSEAFF. In nucleotides, the CDR3 is TGCGCCAGCAGCCAAGTATCGCAGGGCTCTGAAGCTTTCTTT.

The gene calls are TRBV5-1 and TRBJ1-4; TRBD1 matches at 8 bases. The V gene end was trimmed by 4 bases and the J gene end by 8 bases; junction bases not matched to a gene: 10. Germline CDR1 SGHRS, CDR2 YFSETQ. The CDR3 totals 15 residues. CDR3 protein: CASSGDRGRMEKLFF. In nucleotides, the CDR3 is TGCGCCAGCAGCGGCGACAGGGGCCGGATGGAAAAACTGTTTTTT.

This clonotype was detected a few times. This sequence joins TRBV6-1 and TRBJ1-3; TRBD1 aligns across 7 bases. The CDR3 contains 14 residues. Germline V lookup: CDR1 MNHNS, CDR2 SASEGT. After removal of 7 bases from V and 1 base from J, the junction contained 4 bases not matched to a gene. The CDR3 bases are TGTGCCAGCATGAAGACAGGGTCTGGAAACACCATATATTTT. Protein sequence: CASMKTGSGNTIYF.

The rearrangement joins TRBV4-3 to TRBJ1-2; D possibly corresponds to TRBD1 (5 bases). V was shortened by 4 bases and J by 1 base, with 16 bases between the two germline ends. The length of the CDR3 is 16 residues. Germline CDR1 reads LGHNA; CDR2 reads YSLEER. CDR3 protein: CASSLNRGSDNYGYTF. The DNA of the CDR3 is TGCGCCAGCAGCCTAAACCGGGGGAGTGATAACTATGGCTACACCTTC.

V gene TRBV7-2 combines with J gene TRBJ2-3, with D perhaps TRBD2 (5 bases). Germline V gene lookup returns CDR1 SGHTA and CDR2 FQGNSA. V was pared by 3 bases and J by 0 bases, with 16 bases between. This CDR3 region has 17 residues. The CDR3: CASSLLERWSSTDTQYF. CDR3 sequence (DNA): TGTGCCAGCAGCTTGCTCGAGCGGTGGTCTAGCACAGATACGCAGTATTTT.

This clonotype was observed a handful of times. The rearrangement links TRBV4-2 to TRBJ1-6; maybe TRBD1 (6 bases). Trimming cost V 0 bases and J 8 bases, with 20 bases left between them. CDR1 and CDR2 from the germline V gene are LGHNA and YNFKEQ. The CDR3 contains 18 residues. This CDR3 reads CASSQDPQGQGRYSPLHF. DNA of the CDR3: TGTGCCAGCAGCCAAGACCCCCAGGGGCAGGGGAGGTATTCACCCCTCCACTTT.

This clonotype was detected a few times. The V and J genes are TRBV29-1 and TRBJ1-1, with D perhaps matching TRBD1 (6 bases). The CDR3 is 14 amino acids. Germline V gene lookup returns CDR1 SQVTM and CDR2 ANQGSEA. V lost 4 bases and J 0 bases, leaving 12 bases between the germline ends. The CDR3 DNA reads TGCAGCGTTGGCTGGCGGACAGTGAACACTGAAGCTTTCTTT. This codes for CSVGWRTVNTEAFF.

The chain employs TRBV5-4 and TRBJ2-3; 9 bases match TRBD2. The germline V gene encodes CDR1 SGHNT and CDR2 YYREEE (reference sequence). Unmatched junction bases numbered 3, after V lost 2 bases and J lost 2 bases. This CDR3 is 15 amino acids long. The CDR3 bases are TGTGCCAGCAGCTTAACTAGCGGGTACACAGATACGCAGTATTTT. It specifies CASSLTSGYTDTQYF.